This note documents a single TCR beta chain sequence. As yet, its antigen is unknown. A second PCR, run for roughly 6 to 11 cycles, used a sample-barcoded 5' primer plus a J-beta primer mix. A tag from a template-switch adaptor with 12 random nucleotides marked each cDNA molecule. From the 5' RACE reads, TCRdb called clonotypes with MiXCR, one entry per CDR3 protein. Here the sample spans approximately 780,000 distinct CDR3 sequences, roughly 26% being singletons. Extraction yielded at least 5 micrograms of total RNA per sample. This sample is part of a study of blood T cells in healthy people across ages. Study conclusions and caveats: A roughly linear fall in TCR beta diversity per million T cells was seen with increasing age.

Unmatched junction bases numbered 6, after V lost 0 bases and J lost 3 bases. The CDR3 contains 19 residues. Per the germline V gene, CDR1 is SNHLY and CDR2 is FYNNEI. The sample was also linked to a second study, of T cells of mothers and their children.

The gene calls are TRBV2 and TRBJ2-2; 14 positions match TRBD2. The sample consisted of blood. This TCR was recovered from a boy younger than 18 in good health. This chain's CDR3 is CASSEALRTSGGHTGELFF. The CDR3 nucleotides are TGTGCCAGCAGTGAAGCGCTTCGGACTAGCGGGGGGCACACCGGGGAGCTGTTTTTT.